The text below deals with one T cell receptor (beta chain). These data are taken from a study of PD-1 blockade in classical Hodgkin lymphoma. The junction had 7 bases not matched to a gene; V was cut back by 4 bases and J by 5 bases. Germline CDR1 reads SGHDT; CDR2 reads YYEEEE. The CDR3 has 14 residues. Time point noted: cycle 4 day 1 (C4D1), after 6 weeks of nivolumab. With no exception, relapse followed autologous stem cell transplantation in all patients, and brentuximab vedotin exposure varied. Produced via immunoSEQ multiplex PCR; TCRdb's table is partial and in-frame only. This sample carries 25,000 to 35,000 clones, roughly 76% of them seen once, and the ten largest clones take about 3.9%.

This sequence joins TRBV5-6 and TRBJ1-1, with 8 bases aligning to TRBD1. The source is a human donor with classical Hodgkin lymphoma. Source: peripheral blood mononuclear cells (PBMCs), taken before the fourth cycle of nivolumab. CDR3 loop: CASSRDRGSTEAFF. CDR3 bases: TGTGCCAGCAGCCGTGACAGGGGTTCGACTGAAGCTTTCTTT.